The 17 T cell receptor beta chains presented below share a single source sample, sequenced in a study of T-cell memory formation after mild COVID-19. TCRdb itself ran the 5' RACE reads through MiXCR, one entry per CDR3 protein. The sample has hundreds of thousands of distinct CDR3 sequences, 20% to 25% seen once. Sample: PBMCs or a T cell subset sorted from them (not recorded which). The receptors were sampled from an adult woman who had mild COVID-19 (a few samples of this study predate the infection). Cell type and time point are not known.

The CDR3 is CASSLRQKMNTEAFF. The DNA of the CDR3 is TGTGCCAGCAGTCTGCGACAGAAGATGAACACTGAAGCTTTCTTT. The chain carries TRBV12-3 or TRBV12-4 and TRBJ1-1; D is possibly TRBD1 (5 bases). The CDR3 runs to 15 residues. The V end was cut by 5 bases, the J end by 0 bases, with 13 bases between.

J is TRBJ2-1 and V is TRBV19; 7 bases fit TRBD1. Trimming took 3 bases from V and 9 from J; bases not matched to a gene: 5. This CDR3 spans 13 amino acids. CDR1 is LNHDA, CDR2 SQIVND, per germline (reference sequence). The CDR3 DNA reads TGTGCCAGTAGTATCATCGGACAGGCTGAGCAGTTCTTC. It translates to CASSIIGQAEQFF. Full variable domain (remainder filled in from reference TRBV19 and TRBJ2-1): DGGITQSPKYLFRKEGQNVTLSCEQNLNHDAMYWYRQDPGQGLRLIYYSQIVNDFQKGDIAEGYSVSREKKESFPLTVTSAQKNPTAFYLCASSIIGQAEQFFGPGTRLTVL.

This clonotype was counted a few times. The chain couples TRBV2 to TRBJ2-7, with 14 bases matching TRBD2. Germline CDR1 SNHLY, CDR2 FYNNEI. The junction had 9 bases not matched to a gene; V was cut back by 1 base and J by 4 bases. The CDR3 extends over 18 amino acids. In nucleotides, the CDR3 is TGTGCCAGCAGTGAAGGAGGTGGGACTAGCGGGAGAGGGTACGAGCAGTACTTC. Amino acids: CASSEGGGTSGRGYEQYF.

This chain links TRBV4-2 with TRBJ2-4; 10 bases map to TRBD2. In germline, CDR1 is LGHNA, CDR2 YNFKEQ. The CDR3 consists of 16 residues. V lost 1 base and J lost 5; bases outside the gene matches: 5. The CDR3 region has the DNA TGTGCCAGCAGCCAAGCAGCGGGGGGGCCCGAAAACATTCAGTACTTC. It codes for CASSQAAGGPENIQYF.

This clonotype was counted once. The rearrangement uses TRBV14 and TRBJ1-1; no reliable D call. The V end lost 2 bases, the J end lost 4 bases, and 11 bases lay between the germline ends. CDR3 length equals 14 residues. The germline V gene has CDR1 SGHDN and CDR2 FVKESK. The CDR3 here is CASSQLGLGTEAFF. In DNA, the CDR3 is TGTGCCAGCAGCCAATTAGGATTAGGCACTGAAGCTTTCTTT.

This clonotype was found a few times. The chain carries TRBV6-5 and TRBJ2-7, with 11 bases aligning to TRBD1. This CDR3 region has 14 residues. Germline V gene data show CDR1 as MNHEY and CDR2 as SVGAGI. Trimming cost V 7 bases and J 5 bases; bases outside gene matches: 7. This chain's CDR3 is CASTPGQGGNEQYF. The CDR3 DNA follows: TGTGCCAGCACTCCGGGACAGGGGGGCAACGAGCAGTACTTC.

The chain combines TRBV29-1 with TRBJ2-5; D is possibly TRBD1 (5 bases). V lost 6 bases to trimming and J lost 4 bases, with 9 bases between them. The CDR3 covers 11 residues. Germline V CDR1 and CDR2: SQVTM, ANQGSEA. The CDR3 region is CSVDRRETQYF. The DNA for the CDR3 is TGCAGCGTCGACAGAAGAGAGACCCAGTACTTC.

This rearrangement joins TRBV6-6 to TRBJ1-3; D gene unclear. CDR3 length: 14 amino acids. V lost 6 bases and J lost 1, with 10 bases in between. Germline CDR1 is MNHNY and CDR2 is SVGAGI (reference sequence). CDR3 nucleotide sequence: TGTGCCAGCAGGGGCACTCGGTCTGGAAACACCATATATTTT. Translated: CASRGTRSGNTIYF.

The V gene is TRBV7-3, the J gene TRBJ1-2; a possible D gene is TRBD1 (6 bases). The V gene's germline CDR1 is SGHTA and CDR2 FQGTGA. Trimming stripped 3 bases from V and 6 bases from J, with 14 bases between. The CDR3 length is 14 residues. This CDR3 reads CASSFNRRGNGYTF. The CDR3 bases are TGTGCCAGCAGCTTTAATCGCAGGGGTAATGGCTACACCTTC.

The V and J genes are TRBV24-1 and TRBJ1-4; D call uncertain. CDR1 KGHDR and CDR2 SFDVKD come from the germline V gene. The CDR3 extends over 15 amino acids. Trimming shortened V by 4 bases and J by 8 bases, and 16 bases separated the two germline ends. The CDR3 loop reads CATSDRTSDIEKLFF. The CDR3, as DNA: TGTGCCACCAGTGACCGGACCAGCGATATAGAAAAACTGTTTTTT.

V and J are TRBV30 and TRBJ2-1, with 14 positions matching TRBD2. CDR3 length equals 15 residues. V dropped 3 bases and J dropped 6; count of bases not matched to a gene: 4. From germline, CDR1 is GTSNPN and CDR2 SVGIG (reference sequence). In nucleotides, the CDR3 is TGTGCCTGGAGCCGGGGACTAGCGGGAGTCAATGAGCAGTTCTTC. This encodes CAWSRGLAGVNEQFF.

This clonotype was observed many times. V usage is TRBV12-3 or TRBV12-4 and J usage is TRBJ2-7; no firm D call. The length of the CDR3 is 13 residues. Between the trimmed V and J ends, which lost 2 bases and 2 bases, there was a span of 7 bases. Here the CDR3 reads CASSLPGTYEQYF. In DNA form, the CDR3 reads TGTGCCAGCAGTTTACCGGGTACCTACGAGCAGTACTTC.

The chain couples TRBV20-1 to TRBJ2-3; D may be TRBD1 or TRBD2 (7 bases each). The V gene lost 0 bases and the J gene lost 4 bases, with 17 bases spanning the gap. The CDR3 loop spans 16 amino acids. Germline-derived CDR1 and CDR2 are DFQATT and SNEGSKA (reference sequence). In DNA form, the CDR3 reads TGCAGTGCTAGAGATAGGTACAGGGGAGGGGCAGATACGCAGTATTTT. Translated: CSARDRYRGGADTQYF.

This clonotype was picked up a small number of times. V gene TRBV7-2 combines with J gene TRBJ2-1, with D uncertain. The CDR3 has 11 amino acids. In germline, CDR1 is SGHTA, CDR2 FQGNSA. The germline V and J ends were trimmed by 2 bases and 9 bases, with 5 bases remaining between them. The CDR3 bases are TGTGCCAGCAGCTTAAGTTTTGAGCAGTTCTTC. This sequence encodes CASSLSFEQFF.

This chain connects TRBV7-9 to TRBJ1-1, with D unclear. CDR1 is SEHNR, CDR2 FQNEAQ, per germline (reference sequence). V lost 2 bases to trimming and J lost 0 bases, with 13 bases between them. This CDR3 is built from 16 residues. The CDR3 is CASSLLPRGMNTEAFF. CDR3 DNA sequence: TGTGCCAGCAGCTTACTGCCACGGGGAATGAACACTGAAGCTTTCTTT.

The chain uses TRBV5-1 and TRBJ2-5, with D unclear. Germline-derived CDR1 and CDR2 are SGHRS and YFSETQ. This CDR3 is built from 14 residues. Trimming removed 0 bases from V and 0 bases from J, with 6 bases in between. DNA of the CDR3: TGCGCCAGCAGCTTGGGACTCTACCAAGAGACCCAGTACTTC. It codes for CASSLGLYQETQYF.

This clonotype has only a few counts. The chain combines TRBV7-2 with TRBJ2-7, with 8 bases aligning to TRBD1. The CDR3 loop spans 15 amino acids. The V segment lost 5 bases and the J segment 8 bases; nucleotides outside the gene matches: 14. Germline CDR1 is SGHTA and CDR2 is FQGNSA. As DNA, the CDR3 is TGTGCCAGCAGCCGCGTACCGGACAGGGATAGTAAGCAGTACTTC. Amino acid sequence: CASSRVPDRDSKQYF.